This passage covers 6 T cell receptor beta chains from one sample sequenced in a study of T cells in localized non-small cell lung cancer. The repertoire was sequenced with immunoSEQ multiplex PCR; TCRdb's copy has only in-frame clones and lacks some. The data show tens of thousands of clones, around 84% seen once. Source: PBMCs, taken before any cancer treatment. The receptor set was obtained from a female donor with stage II lung adenocarcinoma.

This chain joins TRBV27 and TRBJ1-4; 8 bases agree with TRBD1. CDR3 length equals 17 residues. Germline V gives CDR1 MNHEY, CDR2 SMNVEV (reference sequence). J gave up 6 bases and V 2 bases, and 11 bases lay outside the gene matches. The CDR3 region has the DNA TGTGCCAGCAGTTTAAAGGCCTTGGACAGGGCCGATGAAAAACTGTTTTTT. Translation gives CASSLKALDRADEKLFF.

The chain recombines TRBV5-1 with TRBJ1-2; 9 bases fit TRBD1. The J segment lost 4 bases and the V segment lost 3 bases, leaving 4 bases of the junction unmatched. The CDR3 is 14 amino acids. CDR1 and CDR2 (germline): SGHRS, YFSETQ. As DNA, the CDR3 is TGCGCCAGCAGCTGGGACAGGGCCCTCTATGGCTACACCTTC. Translating it yields CASSWDRALYGYTF.

The chain recombines TRBV5-1 with TRBJ2-4; the match to TRBD1 covers 9 bases. Germline-derived CDR1 and CDR2 are SGHRS and YFSETQ. This CDR3 comprises 15 residues. V was clipped by 3 bases and J by 8 bases; unmatched bases: 9. CDR3 sequence reads: CASSCPGTGRDIQYF. CDR3 sequence (DNA): TGCGCCAGCAGCTGTCCCGGGACAGGGAGGGACATTCAGTACTTC.

The rearrangement uses TRBV14 and TRBJ1-2; no firm D call. The CDR3 loop spans 16 amino acids. The germline V gene has CDR1 SGHDN and CDR2 FVKESK. Trimming took 3 bases from V and 0 from J, leaving 14 bases between them. The CDR3 protein is CASSQNRKTANYGYTF. The CDR3, as DNA: TGTGCCAGCAGCCAGAACAGAAAAACAGCTAACTATGGCTACACCTTC.

This clone was detected once. The chain recombines TRBV2 with TRBJ2-7; 8 nucleotides agree with TRBD2. The junction had 6 bases not matched to a gene; V was cut back by 6 bases and J by 2 bases. This CDR3 comprises 14 residues. Germline assignment: CDR1 SNHLY and CDR2 FYNNEI. The CDR3 is CASSPGGVAYEQYF. In DNA form, the CDR3 reads TGTGCCAGCAGCCCGGGAGGGGTAGCCTACGAGCAGTACTTC.

This chain connects TRBV7-9 to TRBJ2-7; a weak D match, TRBD1 (5 bases). Germline CDR1 SEHNR, CDR2 FQNEAQ (reference sequence). This CDR3 is 14 amino acids long. The V and J ends lost 1 base and 2 bases respectively, with 9 bases between them. The CDR3 region has the DNA TGTGCCAGCAGCTTAGAGGGGTCCCCCTACGAGCAGTACTTC. It specifies CASSLEGSPYEQYF. Together with reference TRBV7-9 and TRBJ2-7, the CDR3 gives the full variable domain: DTGVSQNPRHKITKRGQNVTFRCDPISEHNRLYWYRQTLGQGPEFLTYFQNEAQLEKSRLLSDRFSAERPKGSFSTLEIQRTEQGDSAMYLCASSLEGSPYEQYFGPGTRLTVT.